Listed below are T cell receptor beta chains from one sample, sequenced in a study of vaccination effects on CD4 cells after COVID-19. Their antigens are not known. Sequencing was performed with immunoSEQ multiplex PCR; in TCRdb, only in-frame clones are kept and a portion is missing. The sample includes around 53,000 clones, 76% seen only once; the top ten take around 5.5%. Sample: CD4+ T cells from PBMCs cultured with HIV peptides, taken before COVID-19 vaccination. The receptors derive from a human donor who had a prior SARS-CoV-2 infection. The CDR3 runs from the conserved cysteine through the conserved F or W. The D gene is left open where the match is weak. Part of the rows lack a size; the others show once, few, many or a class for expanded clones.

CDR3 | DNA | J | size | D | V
CSVRAGIQETQYF | TGCAGCGTGAGGGCAGGGATACAAGAGACCCAGTACTTC | TRBJ2-5 | NA | NA | TRBV29-1
CASSLRGRETQYF | TGTGCCAGCAGCTTAAGGGGCCGAGAGACCCAGTACTTC | TRBJ2-5 | NA | NA | TRBV5-8
CASSLDRGRGIGETQYF | TGTGCCAGTAGTTTGGACAGGGGGCGCGGTATCGGTGAGACCCAGTACTTC | TRBJ2-5 | few | TRBD1 | TRBV19
CASSGRDSLGETQYF | TGTGCCAGCAGCGGCCGGGACAGCCTGGGAGAGACCCAGTACTTC | TRBJ2-5 | NA | TRBD1 | TRBV5-8
CASSFFQGGELFF | TGTGCCAGCAGCTTCTTTCAGGGCGGGGAGCTGTTTTTT | TRBJ2-2 | few | NA | TRBV7-2
CASSLVIRGAEQYF | TGTGCCAGCAGCTTAGTCATTAGAGGGGCCGAGCAGTACTTC | TRBJ2-7 | NA | NA | TRBV7-2
CASSVQGRETQYF | TGTGCCAGCAGCGTCCAGGGCAGGGAGACCCAGTACTTC | TRBJ2-5 | NA | NA | TRBV5-5
CASSVQETQYF | TGTGCCAGCAGCGTTCAAGAGACCCAGTACTTC | TRBJ2-5 | NA | NA | TRBV5-6
CASSPGTGETWGGNTIYF | TGCGCCAGCAGCCCCGGGACAGGGGAAACCTGGGGTGGAAACACCATATATTTT | TRBJ1-3 | NA | TRBD1 | TRBV5-1
CASSSVDTQYF | TGTGCCAGCAGCTCCGTAGATACGCAGTATTTT | TRBJ2-3 | NA | NA | TRBV7-2
CANWGTNTGELFF | TGTGCCAACTGGGGGACGAACACCGGGGAGCTGTTTTTT | TRBJ2-2 | few | NA | TRBV27
CASSLDSHNDLNTEAFF | TGTGCCAGCAGCTTAGATTCCCATAACGATTTGAACACTGAAGCTTTCTTT | TRBJ1-1 | NA | NA | TRBV7-2
CASSPLGEEQYF | TGTGCCAGCAGTCCTCTCGGTGAAGAGCAGTACTTC | TRBJ2-7 | few | NA | TRBV6-5
CASSPNRARAAGNTIYF | TGTGCCAGCAGTCCTAACCGGGCCAGGGCGGCCGGAAACACCATATATTTT | TRBJ1-3 | NA | NA | TRBV11-3
CSASRERGNEQFF | TGCAGTGCTAGTCGGGAAAGGGGGAATGAGCAGTTCTTC | TRBJ2-1 | NA | NA | TRBV20-1
CSVKDRGEKLFF | TGCAGCGTTAAAGACAGGGGGGAAAAACTGTTTTTT | TRBJ1-4 | NA | TRBD1 | TRBV29-1
CASSDGRGGWTGELFF | TGTGCCAGCAGTGATGGGCGGGGGGGATGGACCGGGGAGCTGTTTTTT | TRBJ2-2 | once | TRBD2 | TRBV2
CASSILAGGAYEQYF | TGTGCCAGCAGCATACTAGCGGGAGGTGCCTACGAGCAGTACTTC | TRBJ2-7 | NA | TRBD2 | TRBV11-1
CASSLTQGAYEQYF | TGCGCCAGCAGCTTAACACAGGGGGCTTACGAGCAGTACTTC | TRBJ2-7 | NA | TRBD1 | TRBV5-1
CASSLRVTHEQYF | TGTGCCAGCAGTTTACGGGTTACCCACGAGCAGTACTTC | TRBJ2-7 | NA | NA | TRBV27
CASGKGTGTIYEQYF | TGTGCCAGCGGAAAAGGGACAGGGACTATCTACGAGCAGTACTTC | TRBJ2-7 | NA | TRBD1 | TRBV9
CASSKFERISGANVLTF | TGTGCCAGCAGCAAATTCGAACGGATCTCTGGGGCCAACGTCCTGACTTTC | TRBJ2-6 | few | NA | TRBV21-1
CASSRPLGGRFGELFF | TGTGCCAGCAGTCGCCCTTTAGGGGGTCGTTTCGGGGAGCTGTTTTTT | TRBJ2-2 | NA | NA | TRBV6-2/TRBV6-3
CTSSQPRDSSYNEQFF | TGCACCAGCAGCCAACCCAGGGACAGCTCCTACAATGAGCAGTTCTTC | TRBJ2-1 | NA | NA | TRBV1
CASSPTGFAEAFF | TGTGCCAGCAGTCCAACAGGATTTGCTGAAGCTTTCTTT | TRBJ1-1 | NA | NA | TRBV12-3/TRBV12-4
CASSVLLAGENNEQFF | TGCGCCAGCAGCGTCCTCCTAGCGGGAGAAAACAATGAGCAGTTCTTC | TRBJ2-1 | NA | TRBD2 | TRBV5-1
CASSPPDRGYYGYTF | TGTGCCAGTAGTCCCCCGGACAGGGGATATTATGGCTACACCTTC | TRBJ1-2 | NA | TRBD1 | TRBV19
CASSQRDRGNEQYF | TGTGCCAGCAGCCAACGGGACAGGGGTAACGAGCAGTACTTC | TRBJ2-7 | NA | TRBD1 | TRBV3-1/TRBV3-2
CASSQVWGAGNTIYF | TGTGCCAGCAGCCAAGTATGGGGTGCTGGAAACACCATATATTTT | TRBJ1-3 | NA | NA | TRBV3-1/TRBV3-2
CASSRRQGASYTF | TGTGCCAGCAGCCGCCGACAGGGGGCGAGCTACACCTTC | TRBJ1-2 | NA | TRBD1 | TRBV6-5
CASSRGSSRIEQFF | TGTGCCAGCAGCCGAGGGAGTTCCCGTATTGAGCAGTTCTTC | TRBJ2-1 | once | NA | TRBV5-6
CASSLKRRGNEKLFF | TGTGCCAGCAGCTTAAAACGACGGGGTAATGAAAAACTGTTTTTT | TRBJ1-4 | NA | NA | TRBV11-2
CASSLLATYEQYF | TGTGCCAGCAGTCTACTAGCGACCTACGAGCAGTACTTC | TRBJ2-7 | NA | TRBD2 | TRBV7-8
CASSLAVGGEEQYF | TGTGCCAGCAGCTTAGCTGTCGGGGGGGAAGAGCAGTACTTC | TRBJ2-7 | few | TRBD2 | TRBV11-2
CASSQAETSDTYNEQFF | TGTGCCAGCAGCCAAGCGGAGACTAGCGACACCTACAATGAGCAGTTCTTC | TRBJ2-1 | few | TRBD2 | TRBV4-2
CASSVGQGNYEQYF | TGTGCCAGCAGCGTCGGACAGGGGAACTACGAGCAGTACTTC | TRBJ2-7 | NA | TRBD1 | TRBV9
CASSPTTGDQPQHF | TGTGCCAGCTCACCTACGACAGGGGACCAGCCCCAGCATTTT | TRBJ1-5 | NA | TRBD1 | TRBV18
CSAIYFGAQYF | TGCAGTGCCATATACTTTGGGGCCCAGTACTTC | TRBJ2-5 | NA | NA | TRBV20-1
CASSYIPNQPQHF | TGCGCCAGCAGCTACATACCAAATCAGCCCCAGCATTTT | TRBJ1-5 | few | NA | TRBV5-1
CASLQLAAEDNEQFF | TGTGCCAGCTTACAACTAGCGGCGGAAGACAATGAGCAGTTCTTC | TRBJ2-1 | NA | TRBD2 | TRBV28
CAGSEQGARTDTQYF | TGTGCCGGGTCAGAACAGGGGGCGCGCACAGATACGCAGTATTTT | TRBJ2-3 | once | TRBD1 | TRBV2
CASSFTSGSYEQYF | TGTGCCAGCAGCTTTACTAGCGGGTCCTACGAGCAGTACTTC | TRBJ2-7 | NA | TRBD2 | TRBV7-2
CASMNSFTEAFF | TGTGCCAGCATGAACAGTTTCACTGAAGCTTTCTTT | TRBJ1-1 | NA | NA | TRBV12-3/TRBV12-4
CASSQGAPASNTGELFF | TGTGCCAGCAGCCAAGGAGCCCCGGCCTCGAACACCGGGGAGCTGTTTTTT | TRBJ2-2 | few | NA | TRBV4-2
CASSFGVTSEQFF | TGCGCCAGCAGCTTTGGAGTAACCAGTGAGCAGTTCTTC | TRBJ2-1 | NA | NA | TRBV5-1
CASSLLKGADTQYF | TGCGCCAGCAGCCTCCTCAAGGGGGCAGATACGCAGTATTTT | TRBJ2-3 | NA | NA | TRBV5-1
CASSRTSGRGGTDTQYF | TGTGCCAGCAGCCGGACTAGCGGGAGGGGGGGCACAGATACGCAGTATTTT | TRBJ2-3 | NA | TRBD2 | TRBV4-2
CASSSASGGNNEQFF | TGTGCCAGCAGCTCCGCTAGCGGGGGAAACAATGAGCAGTTCTTC | TRBJ2-1 | few | TRBD2 | TRBV7-9
CASSLDSPESPLHF | TGTGCCAGCAGCCTGGACAGTCCCGAGTCACCCCTCCACTTT | TRBJ1-6 | NA | NA | TRBV6-6
CASSLFTNEKLFF | TGTGCCAGCAGTTTGTTCACTAATGAAAAACTGTTTTTT | TRBJ1-4 | NA | NA | TRBV28
CASGGTSAHTGELFF | TGTGCCAGCGGGGGGACTAGCGCCCACACCGGGGAGCTGTTTTTT | TRBJ2-2 | NA | TRBD2 | TRBV2
CASSVLGRLEEDTQYF | TGTGCCAGCAGCGTATTGGGGAGGCTAGAGGAAGATACGCAGTATTTT | TRBJ2-3 | NA | NA | TRBV9